This T cell receptor beta chain is drawn from a study of blood T cell repertoires in COVID-19. Study at large: Before being deemed recovered, Cohort 3 donors had two negative PCRs, clearance, or symptom resolution. Spain, Italy and the United States supplied samples that represented acute and convalescent COVID-19.

Sequencing used immunoSEQ multiplex PCR; TCRdb keeps in-frame clones, though not all of them. The table has some 180,000 clones, approximately 79% seen once; the top ten hold under 20%. Participants came from some 26 US areas, aged roughly 18 to 95 years. V lost 4 bases, J lost 0 bases, and 13 bases lay in between. This CDR3 contains 16 residues. Germline values: CDR1 SGHNT, CDR2 YENEEA. The specimen sequenced was PBMCs or T cells enriched from blood (not recorded which). The chain employs TRBV11-3 and TRBJ2-1, with D maybe TRBD2 (5 bases). This TCR came from a woman between 65 and 79 years old in a cohort exposed to, infected with or recovered from COVID-19 (not recorded which). The CDR3 nucleotides read TGTGCCAGCAGCTCTTGGACTGGCCGCTCCTACAATGAGCAGTTCTTC. This gives the protein CASSSWTGRSYNEQFF.